The sequence of this T cell receptor beta chain was determined in a study of blood T cell repertoires in COVID-19. The repertoire was sequenced with immunoSEQ multiplex PCR; TCRdb's copy has only in-frame clones and lacks some. The table shows 250,000 to 300,000 clones, with over 75% occurring only once. J was trimmed by 3 bases and V by 2 bases; bases with no gene match: 4. This CDR3 comprises 15 residues. Germline V gives CDR1 SNHLY, CDR2 FYNNEI. This TCR was recovered from a man aged 45-65 years with active or convalescent COVID-19. Sequencing was carried out using peripheral blood. This chain links TRBV2 with TRBJ2-1; TRBD1 aligns across 7 bases. The CDR3 here is CASSERQGYYNEQFF. As DNA, the CDR3 is TGTGCCAGCAGTGAACGACAGGGCTACTACAATGAGCAGTTCTTC.